Each of the 27 T cell receptor beta chains below was sequenced from the same sample in a study of cytomegalovirus exposure and HLA in healthy donors. PCR used 60 Vbeta primers and 13 Jbeta primers. The assay was immunoSEQ multiplex PCR, and TCRdb's table has in-frame clones only and misses some. The sample contains about 140,000 clones, around 76% of which appear only once. Sequencing used PBMCs. The receptors here all came from a male donor in good health and CMV-seronegative.

This clone appeared once. This chain joins TRBV25-1 and TRBJ1-3, with a tentative D call TRBD1 (5 bases). Germline CDR1 and CDR2: MGHDK and SYGVNS. The ends were cut back, 3 bases at V and 1 base at J, with 13 bases in the middle. The CDR3 is 16 amino acids. CDR3 sequence reads: CASSEGGVRSGNTIYF. The CDR3 nucleotides are TGTGCCAGCAGTGAGGGGGGGGTCAGGTCTGGAAACACCATATATTTT.

This chain connects TRBV25-1 to TRBJ2-1, with D maybe TRBD1 (6 bases). The CDR3 runs to 15 residues. Per the germline V gene, CDR1 is MGHDK and CDR2 is SYGVNS. With 3 bases removed from V and 4 bases from J, the gap between germline ends came to 13 bases. As DNA, the CDR3 is TGTGCCAGCAGTGACCCAGGGGTGGTATACAATGAGCAGTTCTTC. Its translation is CASSDPGVVYNEQFF. Drawing the rest from reference TRBV25-1 and TRBJ2-1, the complete variable domain is EADIYQTPRYLVIGTGKKITLECSQTMGHDKMYWYQQDPGMELHLIHYSYGVNSTEKGDLSSESTVSRIRTEHFPLTLESARPSHTSQYLCASSDPGVVYNEQFFGPGTRLTVL.

The CDR3 DNA reads as TGTGCCAGCAGCTTGGGCTTAACCTACGAGCAGTACTTC. As protein: CASSLGLTYEQYF. The rearrangement uses TRBV28 and TRBJ2-7; D is unresolved. CDR1 and CDR2 (germline): MDHEN, SYDVKM. This CDR3 contains 13 residues. The V gene lost 6 bases and the J gene lost 2 bases, with 11 bases spanning the gap. Variable domain in full (rest from reference TRBV28 and TRBJ2-7): DVKVTQSSRYLVKRTGEKVFLECVQDMDHENMFWYRQDPGLGLRLIYFSYDVKMKEKGDIPEGYSVSREKKERFSLILESASTNQTSMYLCASSLGLTYEQYFGPGTRLTVT.

The rearrangement joins TRBV27 to TRBJ1-1; 9 bases align to TRBD1. The CDR3 extends over 14 amino acids. Germline lookup yields CDR1 MNHEY and CDR2 SMNVEV (reference sequence). J was trimmed by 5 bases and V by 7 bases; bases with no gene match: 8. The CDR3 sequence: CASTEAGTGTEAFF. CDR3 DNA sequence: TGTGCCAGCACCGAAGCCGGGACAGGGACTGAAGCTTTCTTT.

The chain is built from TRBV2 and TRBJ1-1, with 8 bases that match TRBD1. Germline CDR1 and CDR2: SNHLY and FYNNEI. The J segment lost 1 base and the V segment lost 6 bases, leaving 1 base of the junction unmatched. The CDR3 sequence is 13 residues long. Here the CDR3 reads CASSRGQNTEAFF. In DNA form, the CDR3 reads TGTGCCAGCAGCAGGGGGCAGAACACTGAAGCTTTCTTT.

This clone has only one observation. This CDR3 is CASSPLETQYF. Written as DNA, the CDR3 is TGTGCCAGCAGCCCTCTGGAGACCCAGTACTTC. The chain couples TRBV2 to TRBJ2-5; D gene uncertain. The V gene lost 6 bases and the J gene lost 5 bases, with 7 bases spanning the gap. Germline CDR1 SNHLY, CDR2 FYNNEI. The CDR3 extends over 11 amino acids.

The chain is built from TRBV7-9 and TRBJ2-7, with 9 nucleotides matching TRBD1. Germline loops: CDR1 SEHNR, CDR2 FQNEAQ (reference sequence). The CDR3 runs 13 residues. Germline trimming cut 10 bases from V and 3 bases from J; bases unmatched to any gene: 7. CDR3 protein: CATTRDRDYEQYF. Written as DNA, the CDR3 is TGTGCCACTACACGGGACAGGGACTACGAGCAGTACTTC.

The V call is TRBV7-9, the J call TRBJ1-1; D not certain. Germline lookup yields CDR1 SEHNR and CDR2 FQNEAQ (reference sequence). V was trimmed by 2 bases and J by 2 bases, leaving 6 bases between them. This CDR3 comprises 13 residues. The chain's CDR3 is CASSLTRNTEAFF. The CDR3 coding sequence is TGTGCCAGCAGCTTAACACGTAACACTGAAGCTTTCTTT.

This clone was picked up a small number of times. J is TRBJ1-2 and V is TRBV27, with D unresolved. This CDR3 spans 17 amino acids. Trimming took off 3 bases at V and 2 bases at J, with 19 bases between the two ends. Per germline, CDR1 MNHEY and CDR2 SMNVEV (reference sequence). CDR3: CASSFSGLFGRNYGYTF. The CDR3 bases are TGTGCCAGCAGTTTCTCTGGACTCTTCGGCAGAAACTATGGCTACACCTTC.

The chain carries TRBV4-1 and TRBJ2-7, with 7 bases matching TRBD2. CDR1 MGHRA and CDR2 YSYEKL come from the germline V gene. The CDR3 contains 15 residues. V dropped 8 bases and J dropped 3; count of bases not matched to a gene: 13. The CDR3 protein is CASSSPGGSHYEQYF. CDR3 nucleotides: TGCGCCAGCTCTTCACCGGGCGGGAGTCACTACGAGCAGTACTTC.

About this clone itself: The sample contains more than one DNA sequence encoding this CDR3. V and J are TRBV5-1 and TRBJ2-1; 10 nucleotides agree with TRBD1. The CDR3 covers 14 residues. The germline V gene encodes CDR1 SGHRS and CDR2 YFSETQ. The V and J ends lost 0 bases and 6 bases, in that order; junction bases with no gene match: 0. The CDR3 bases are TGCGCCAGCAGCTTGGGGACAGGGGGCAATGAGCAGTTCTTC. This codes for CASSLGTGGNEQFF.

The V and J genes are TRBV27 and TRBJ2-7, with 8 bases that match TRBD2. The germline CDR1 and CDR2 sequences are MNHEY and SMNVEV (reference sequence). Trimming at V came to 6 bases and at J to 3 bases, leaving 7 bases not matched to a gene. The CDR3 is 14 amino acids. The CDR3 sequence: CASSSGGRNYEQYF. The CDR3 DNA sequence: TGTGCCAGCAGCTCGGGGGGGCGTAACTACGAGCAGTACTTC.

The chain recombines TRBV27 with TRBJ1-1; D gene ambiguous. The CDR3 has 11 residues. Trimming pared 3 bases from V and 8 bases from J, leaving 7 bases between. Germline CDR1 MNHEY, CDR2 SMNVEV (reference sequence). The CDR3 here is CASSFGQEAFF. CDR3 nucleotide sequence: TGTGCCAGCAGTTTTGGTCAGGAAGCTTTCTTT.

The CDR3 coding sequence is TGTGCCAGCAGTAGCAAGACAGGGGGTATATTGCCAGCTTTCTTT. Encoded protein: CASSSKTGGILPAFF. The chain is built from TRBV6-5 and TRBJ1-1; 9 bases line up with TRBD1. This CDR3 region has 15 residues. Germline assignment: CDR1 MNHEY and CDR2 SVGAGI. J gave up 10 bases and V 5 bases, and 14 bases lay outside the gene matches.

CDR3 residues: CASSRPKETQYF. CDR3 in DNA: TGCGCCAGCAGCCGTCCTAAGGAGACCCAGTACTTC. The chain recombines TRBV5-1 with TRBJ2-5; D is uncertain. V lost 4 bases and J 5 bases, leaving 9 bases between the germline ends. CDR3 size: 12 residues. Germline CDR1 SGHRS, CDR2 YFSETQ.

CDR3 nucleotide sequence: TGTGCCAGCAGCTTAGTGATGGGCGGGGGAATTACCTACAATGAGCAGTTCTTC. The encoded protein is CASSLVMGGGITYNEQFF. This chain connects TRBV7-6 to TRBJ2-1; 7 bases fit TRBD2. Germline V lookup: CDR1 SGHVS, CDR2 FNYEAQ. V shed 1 base and J 2 bases; nucleotides not matched to a gene: 11. The CDR3 runs to 18 residues.

J is TRBJ2-1 and V is TRBV9; 7 nucleotides match TRBD2. V shed 0 bases and J 7 bases; nucleotides not matched to a gene: 13. This CDR3 region has 17 residues. CDR1 is SGDLS and CDR2 is YYNGEE in the germline V gene. CDR3 coding DNA: TGTGCCAGCAGCGTAGCAGTGACGGGAGGCGAGAAGAATGAGCAGTTCTTC. This gives the protein CASSVAVTGGEKNEQFF.

V and J are TRBV30 and TRBJ1-2; the match to TRBD1 covers 9 bases. This CDR3 contains 13 residues. The V segment lost 4 bases and the J segment 4 bases; nucleotides outside the gene matches: 4. The germline gives CDR1 GTSNPN, CDR2 SVGIG (reference sequence). CDR3 in amino acids: CAWTDRGGYGYTF. As DNA, the CDR3 is TGTGCCTGGACGGACAGGGGCGGCTATGGCTACACCTTC.

The rearrangement links TRBV10-3 to TRBJ1-5; a possible D gene is TRBD1 (5 bases). Trimming left V 3 bases short and J 2 bases short, with 14 bases between. Germline CDR1 reads ENHRY; CDR2 reads SYGVKD. The CDR3 sequence is 16 residues long. CDR3 in amino acids: CAISDAGGQGNQPQHF. For the CDR3, the DNA is TGTGCCATCAGTGATGCGGGGGGTCAGGGCAATCAGCCCCAGCATTTT.

On this clone itself: Within the sample, other DNA sequences also encode this same CDR3. V gene TRBV7-3 combines with J gene TRBJ2-1; the D gene is possibly TRBD2 (6 bases). In germline, CDR1 is SGHTA, CDR2 FQGTGA. The CDR3 runs 14 residues. The V end lost 9 bases, the J end lost 5 bases, and 17 bases lay between the germline ends. The CDR3 region is CASSQLAADNEQFF. In nucleotides, the CDR3 is TGTGCCAGTAGCCAGTTAGCGGCAGACAATGAGCAGTTCTTC.

This rearrangement joins TRBV9 to TRBJ2-5; 8 bases fit TRBD1. Germline V lookup: CDR1 SGDLS, CDR2 YYNGEE. The CDR3 sequence is 13 residues long. V gave up 0 bases and J gave up 5 bases; unmatched junction bases: 0. The DNA of the CDR3 is TGTGCCAGCAGCGTAGGACAGGGGGAGACCCAGTACTTC. Its protein product is CASSVGQGETQYF. Combining the CDR3 with reference TRBV9 and TRBJ2-5 gives the whole variable domain DSGVTQTPKHLITATGQRVTLRCSPRSGDLSVYWYQQSLDQGLQFLIQYYNGEERAKGNILERFSAQQFPDLHSELNLSSLELGDSALYFCASSVGQGETQYFGPGTRLLVL.

The chain joins TRBV11-2 to TRBJ1-2, with 10 bases aligning to TRBD1. CDR1 is SGHAT and CDR2 is FQNNGV in the germline V gene. V shed 3 bases and J 2 bases; nucleotides not matched to a gene: 12. The CDR3 has 18 amino acids. CDR3 sequence reads: CASSLRGQGYLMNYGYTF. The CDR3 nucleotides are TGTGCCAGCAGCTTGCGGGGACAGGGGTATTTAATGAACTATGGCTACACCTTC. Full variable domain (missing parts from reference TRBV11-2 and TRBJ1-2): EAGVAQSPRYKIIEKRQSVAFWCNPISGHATLYWYQQILGQGPKLLIQFQNNGVVDDSQLPKDRFSAERLKGVDSTLKIQPAKLEDSAVYLCASSLRGQGYLMNYGYTFGSGTRLTVV.

This sequence joins TRBV10-3 and TRBJ2-2; 12 bases align to TRBD2. V dropped 8 bases and J dropped 4; count of bases not matched to a gene: 8. This CDR3 contains 16 residues. Germline V gives CDR1 ENHRY, CDR2 SYGVKD. CDR3 nucleotide sequence: TGTGCCATCGGTTCTAGCGGGGGGGCCAGCACCGGGGAGCTGTTTTTT. Translation: CAIGSSGGASTGELFF.

The gene calls are TRBV6-5 and TRBJ2-7; the match to TRBD1 covers 8 bases. The CDR3 has 14 amino acids. The germline CDR1 and CDR2 sequences are MNHEY and SVGAGI. After removal of 2 bases from V and 1 base from J, the junction contained 1 base not matched to a gene. CDR3 protein: CASSYGQGSYEQYF. The DNA of the CDR3 is TGTGCCAGCAGTTACGGACAGGGATCCTACGAGCAGTACTTC.

This chain connects TRBV7-2 to TRBJ1-1; tentatively, D is TRBD1 (5 bases). The CDR3 is made up of 12 amino acids. Trimming took off 3 bases at V and 5 bases at J, with 7 bases between the two ends. CDR1 SGHTA and CDR2 FQGNSA come from the germline V gene. The CDR3 loop is CASSFPGTEAFF. In DNA, the CDR3 is TGTGCCAGCAGCTTTCCAGGGACTGAAGCTTTCTTT.

The genes are TRBV19 and TRBJ2-2; 8 nucleotides agree with TRBD1. Trimming at V came to 7 bases and at J to 6 bases, leaving 7 bases not matched to a gene. The CDR3 has 14 amino acids. Germline V lookup: CDR1 LNHDA, CDR2 SQIVND (reference sequence). Written as DNA, the CDR3 is TGTGCCAGTATCCTGACAGGGGACGCCGGGGAGCTGTTTTTT. Protein: CASILTGDAGELFF.

This clone was picked up a small number of times. This chain joins TRBV7-8 and TRBJ2-7; D possibly corresponds to TRBD2 (6 bases). V dropped 1 base and J dropped 1 base, with 11 bases sitting between them. Germline V lookup: CDR1 SGHVS, CDR2 FQNEAQ. This CDR3 comprises 15 residues. The CDR3 is CASSLVRLGSYEQYF. The CDR3 region has the DNA TGTGCCAGCAGCTTAGTTCGACTAGGATCCTACGAGCAGTACTTC.